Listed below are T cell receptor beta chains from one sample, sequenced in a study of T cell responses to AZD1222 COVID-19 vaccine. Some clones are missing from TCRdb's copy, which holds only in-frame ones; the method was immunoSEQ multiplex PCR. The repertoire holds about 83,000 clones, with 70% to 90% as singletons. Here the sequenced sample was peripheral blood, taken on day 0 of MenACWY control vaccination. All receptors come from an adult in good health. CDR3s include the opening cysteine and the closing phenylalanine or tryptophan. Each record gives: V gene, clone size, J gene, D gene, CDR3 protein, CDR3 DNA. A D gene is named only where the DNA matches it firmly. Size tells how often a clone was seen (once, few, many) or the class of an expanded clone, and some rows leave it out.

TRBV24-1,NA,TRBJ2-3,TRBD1,CATSDTGADTQYF,TGTGCCACCAGTGATACAGGGGCAGATACGCAGTATTTT
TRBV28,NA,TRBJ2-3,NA,CACAPRGTDTQYF,TGTGCCTGCGCGCCCCGCGGCACAGATACGCAGTATTTT
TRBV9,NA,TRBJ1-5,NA,CASSVDSSNQPQHF,TGTGCCAGCAGCGTAGACAGTAGCAATCAGCCCCAGCATTTT
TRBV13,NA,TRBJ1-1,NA,CASRDLNRGAGNTEAFF,TGTGCCAGCAGAGATTTGAATCGGGGCGCAGGAAACACTGAAGCTTTCTTT
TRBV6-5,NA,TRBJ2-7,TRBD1,CASSYRGQGSYEQYF,TGTGCCAGCAGTTACCGTGGACAGGGCTCCTACGAGCAGTACTTC
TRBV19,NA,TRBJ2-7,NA,CASSIQRQGGEQYF,TGTGCCAGTAGTATTCAGCGCCAGGGTGGAGAGCAGTACTTC
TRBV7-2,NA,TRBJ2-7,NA,CASSSQDVSYEQYF,TGTGCCAGCAGCTCCCAGGATGTCTCCTACGAGCAGTACTTC
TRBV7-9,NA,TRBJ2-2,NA,CASSSTGTGELFF,TGTGCCAGCAGCTCTACAGGGACCGGGGAGCTGTTTTTT
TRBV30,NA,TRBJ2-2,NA,CAWTDGPGELFF,TGTGCCTGGACAGACGGACCCGGGGAGCTGTTTTTT
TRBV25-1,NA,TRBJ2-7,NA,CASRGGTYEQYF,TGTGCCAGCAGAGGCGGCACCTACGAGCAGTACTTC
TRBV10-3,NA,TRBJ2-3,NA,CAISVRGSTDTQYF,TGTGCCATCAGTGTACGGGGCTCCACAGATACGCAGTATTTT
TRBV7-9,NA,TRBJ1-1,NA,CASSFVGNTEAFF,TGTGCCAGCAGCTTTGTTGGGAACACTGAAGCTTTCTTT
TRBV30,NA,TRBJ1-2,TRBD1,CAYLRDRPYGYTF,TGTGCCTACCTCCGGGACAGACCCTATGGCTACACCTTC
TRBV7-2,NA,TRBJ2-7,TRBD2,CASSPGGSSAEQYF,TGTGCCAGCAGCCCGGGGGGAAGTAGTGCCGAGCAGTACTTC
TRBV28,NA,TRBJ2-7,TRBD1,CASGTGTYEQYF,TGTGCCAGCGGGACAGGCACCTACGAGCAGTACTTC
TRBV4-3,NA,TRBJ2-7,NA,CASSQETVSYEQYF,TGCGCCAGCAGCCAAGAGACGGTCTCCTACGAGCAGTACTTC
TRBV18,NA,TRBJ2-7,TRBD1,CASSPGQGGSYEQYF,TGTGCCAGCTCACCTGGACAGGGGGGCTCCTACGAGCAGTACTTC
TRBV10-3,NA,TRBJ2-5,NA,CAINEGLGETQYF,TGTGCCATCAACGAGGGGCTTGGCGAGACCCAGTACTTC
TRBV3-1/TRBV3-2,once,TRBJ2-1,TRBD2,CASSQEFGAGGSSYNEQFF,TGTGCCAGCAGCCAAGAATTCGGAGCGGGAGGGAGCTCCTACAATGAGCAGTTCTTC
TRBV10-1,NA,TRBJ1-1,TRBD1,CASTGAGGRAFF,TGCGCCAGCACAGGGGCAGGGGGACGCGCTTTCTTT
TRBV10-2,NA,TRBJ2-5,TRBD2,CASRGLAQSQETQYF,TGCGCCAGCAGAGGACTAGCTCAATCTCAAGAGACCCAGTACTTC
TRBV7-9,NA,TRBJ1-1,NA,CASSLTGDNTEAFF,TGTGCCAGCAGCTTAACAGGAGATAACACTGAAGCTTTCTTT
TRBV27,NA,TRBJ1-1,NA,CASSPNLGRQKAFF,TGTGCCAGCAGTCCCAACTTGGGACGGCAGAAAGCTTTCTTT
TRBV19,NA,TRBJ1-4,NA,CASSIRSNEKLFF,TGTGCCAGTAGTATACGGTCAAATGAAAAACTGTTTTTT
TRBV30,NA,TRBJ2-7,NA,CAWSGVGVSEEYEQYF,TGTGCCTGGAGTGGGGTCGGTGTTAGCGAAGAATACGAGCAGTACTTC
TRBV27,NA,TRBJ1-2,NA,CASSFLRPGSNYGYTF,TGTGCCAGCAGTTTTCTCAGACCAGGGAGTAACTATGGCTACACCTTC
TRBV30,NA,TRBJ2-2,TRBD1,CAWSVRRQGAGELFF,TGTGCCTGGAGTGTTCGGAGACAGGGGGCCGGGGAGCTGTTTTTT
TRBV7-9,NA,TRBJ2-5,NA,CASSEQVFGETQYF,TGTGCCAGCAGCGAACAGGTTTTCGGGGAGACCCAGTACTTC
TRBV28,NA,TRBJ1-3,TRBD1,CASRFGQAQGRGNTIYF,TGTGCCAGCAGATTCGGACAGGCTCAAGGTCGTGGAAACACCATATATTTT
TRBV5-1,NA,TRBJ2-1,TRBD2,CASSSGTSGNNEQFF,TGCGCCAGCAGCTCCGGGACTAGCGGGAACAATGAGCAGTTCTTC
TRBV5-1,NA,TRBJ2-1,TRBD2,CASSRGTSDYNEQFF,TGCGCCAGCAGCCGGGGGACTAGCGATTACAATGAGCAGTTCTTC
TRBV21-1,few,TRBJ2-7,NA,CASSKVSPLAGVLYEQYF,TGTGCCAGCAGCAAAGTATCTCCACTAGCGGGAGTTCTTTACGAGCAGTACTTC
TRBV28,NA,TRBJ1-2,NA,CASSILSGVDGYTF,TGTGCCAGCAGCATACTTTCAGGGGTTGATGGCTACACCTTC
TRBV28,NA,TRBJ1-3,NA,CASSLNRQSSGNTIYF,TGTGCCAGCAGTTTGAATAGGCAGAGCTCTGGAAACACCATATATTTT
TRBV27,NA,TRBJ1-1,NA,CASRVPTGNSEAFF,TGTGCCAGCAGAGTCCCAACAGGGAATTCTGAAGCTTTCTTT
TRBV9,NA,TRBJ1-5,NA,CASSVPPQGGPQHF,TGTGCCAGCAGCGTCCCGCCCCAGGGCGGGCCCCAGCATTTT
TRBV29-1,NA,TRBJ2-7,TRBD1,CSVESPGQKNTLVHEQYF,TGCAGCGTTGAATCTCCGGGACAGAAGAATACTTTAGTACACGAGCAGTACTTC
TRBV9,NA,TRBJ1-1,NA,CASSGGQTNTEAFF,TGTGCCAGCAGCGGAGGACAGACGAACACTGAAGCTTTCTTT
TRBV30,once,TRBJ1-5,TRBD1,CAWSQGARGQPQHF,TGTGCCTGGAGCCAGGGGGCGAGGGGCCAGCCCCAGCATTTT
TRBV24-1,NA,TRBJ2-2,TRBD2,CATSDPGLAVLNTGELFF,TGTGCCACCAGTGACCCCGGACTAGCGGTTTTAAACACCGGGGAGCTGTTTTTT
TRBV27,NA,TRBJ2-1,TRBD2,CASSLGLPTYNEQFF,TGTGCCAGCAGTCTGGGACTACCAACCTACAATGAGCAGTTCTTC
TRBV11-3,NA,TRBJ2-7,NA,CASSHTMGESGAYEQYF,TGTGCCAGCAGTCACACTATGGGGGAGTCGGGGGCCTACGAGCAGTACTTC
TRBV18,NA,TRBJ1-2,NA,CASSPLPGQNDYTF,TGTGCCAGCTCACCACTTCCAGGTCAAAATGACTACACCTTC
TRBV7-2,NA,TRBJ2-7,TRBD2,CASSLEGLAGTYEQYF,TGTGCCAGCAGCTTAGAGGGACTAGCGGGGACCTACGAGCAGTACTTC
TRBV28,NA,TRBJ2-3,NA,CASSHHDGTDTQYF,TGTGCCAGCAGCCACCATGACGGCACAGATACGCAGTATTTT
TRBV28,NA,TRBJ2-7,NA,CAYSPGQSSYEQYF,TGTGCCTATAGCCCGGGACAAAGCTCCTACGAGCAGTACTTC
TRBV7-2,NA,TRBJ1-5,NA,CASSFGGREPQHF,TGTGCCAGCAGCTTTGGGGGGAGGGAGCCCCAGCATTTT